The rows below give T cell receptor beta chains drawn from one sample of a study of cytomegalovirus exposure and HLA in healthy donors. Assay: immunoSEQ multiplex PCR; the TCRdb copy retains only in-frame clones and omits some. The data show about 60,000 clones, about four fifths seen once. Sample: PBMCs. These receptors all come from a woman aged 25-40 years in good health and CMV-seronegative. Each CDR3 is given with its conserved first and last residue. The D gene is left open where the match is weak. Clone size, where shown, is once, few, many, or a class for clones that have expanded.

TGTGCCAGCAGCGTCCGGTCGAGCGGGGGAAACACCGGGGAGCTGTTTTTT	CASSVRSSGGNTGELFF	TRBD2	once	TRBJ2-2	TRBV9
TGTGCCATCAGTAGCCGGGACAGGGGGCCGGACACTGAAGCTTTCTTT	CAISSRDRGPDTEAFF	TRBD1	-	TRBJ1-1	TRBV10-3
TGTGCCAGCAGCCCCCCTAGCGGGAGGGCCGGGGATACGCAGTATTTT	CASSPPSGRAGDTQYF	TRBD2	few	TRBJ2-3	TRBV13
TGCGCCAGCAGCGGGACCCAGGGGTCCCGCTCCTACGAGCAGTACTTC	CASSGTQGSRSYEQYF	-	-	TRBJ2-7	TRBV10-2
TGCAGCGTTCTTGACACGACGGCTGAAGCTTTCTTT	CSVLDTTAEAFF	-	-	TRBJ1-1	TRBV29-1
TGTGCCAGCAGCGCCGGATCGCGGGAGCAGTACTTC	CASSAGSREQYF	-	-	TRBJ2-7	TRBV5-6
TGCGCCAGCAGCCTGGGACAGGGCGATGGCTACACCTTC	CASSLGQGDGYTF	TRBD1	-	TRBJ1-2	TRBV4-1
TGTGCCTGGGCCGGGACAGGGAGAGCCAAAAACATTCAGTACTTC	CAWAGTGRAKNIQYF	TRBD1	-	TRBJ2-4	TRBV30
TGTGCCAGCAGCTTAATATGGACAGATCAAGAGACCCAGTACTTC	CASSLIWTDQETQYF	-	-	TRBJ2-5	TRBV7-6
TGTGCCAGCAGCGAAGGATTTACAGGTACAGATACGCAGTATTTT	CASSEGFTGTDTQYF	-	-	TRBJ2-3	TRBV9
TGTGCCTGGAGTGTGTCGGGTAGGTCGGGACAGCCCCAGCATTTT	CAWSVSGRSGQPQHF	-	once	TRBJ1-5	TRBV30
TGTGCCAGCAGCTTACGCCACTTCCAAGAGACCCAGTACTTC	CASSLRHFQETQYF	-	-	TRBJ2-5	TRBV7-2
TGTGCCAGCTCACCACTCCCGAGGAGCTCCGAGCAGTACTTC	CASSPLPRSSEQYF	-	-	TRBJ2-7	TRBV18
TGTGCCAGCAGGGACGGGGGGTATACGCAGTATTTT	CASRDGGYTQYF	TRBD2	few	TRBJ2-3	TRBV11-2
TGTGCCAGCAGTTTGAACAGGCTCTCCTACGAGCAGTACTTC	CASSLNRLSYEQYF	-	-	TRBJ2-7	TRBV28
TGTGCCTGGAGTCCTCGGACTAGCGGGCGTTACGAGCAGTACTTC	CAWSPRTSGRYEQYF	TRBD2	once	TRBJ2-7	TRBV30
TGCAGCGTTGAAGATCGTGCAGGTCACCACTATGGCTACACCTTC	CSVEDRAGHHYGYTF	-	-	TRBJ1-2	TRBV29-1
TGCGCCAGCAGCCAAGAGTCCGGGAGCTACAATGAGCAGTTCTTC	CASSQESGSYNEQFF	-	-	TRBJ2-1	TRBV4-1
TGTGCCAGCAGTGGGCTAGCGGGAGACCAAGAGACCCAGTACTTC	CASSGLAGDQETQYF	TRBD2	-	TRBJ2-5	TRBV2
TGTGCCAGCAGGCCTGGACAGCTCAATCAGCCCCAGCATTTT	CASRPGQLNQPQHF	-	-	TRBJ1-5	TRBV27
TGTGCCAGCGGGGGACAGGGAAGTCCCTACGAGCAGTACTTC	CASGGQGSPYEQYF	TRBD1	-	TRBJ2-7	TRBV6-5
TGTGCCACCAGCAGGGACAGGGCAGGTGGGGAGACCCAGTACTTC	CATSRDRAGGETQYF	TRBD1	once	TRBJ2-5	TRBV15
TGCGCCAGCAGCTTGGTGTCGGGGGGGCCAAAAGGAGAGTACTTC	CASSLVSGGPKGEYF	TRBD2	-	TRBJ2-7	TRBV5-1
TGCGCCAGCAGCCAAGATGGAAGAGGGTCTGGAAACACCATATATTTT	CASSQDGRGSGNTIYF	-	-	TRBJ1-3	TRBV4-1
TGTGCCAGCAGCGGGGGTCTAGCGGGAGGAAACATTCAGTACTTC	CASSGGLAGGNIQYF	TRBD2	-	TRBJ2-4	TRBV6-1
TGTGCCAGCAGTTACGCGGAAGGCGCCTACGAGCAGTACTTC	CASSYAEGAYEQYF	-	-	TRBJ2-7	TRBV6-5
TGTGCCAGCAGCCAGGGAATGCAAGAGACCCAGTACTTC	CASSQGMQETQYF	-	once	TRBJ2-5	TRBV11-2
TGCGCCAGCAGCTTGGCCGGTGCAGGCGCAAACCGCTGCACCTTC	CASSLAGAGANRCTF	-	-	TRBJ1-2	TRBV5-1
TGTGCCAGCAGCGTAAGGGGGTCTCCTGGAAACACCATATATTTT	CASSVRGSPGNTIYF	-	-	TRBJ1-3	TRBV9
TGTGCCAGTAGTCGGTACAATGAGCAGTTCTTC	CASSRYNEQFF	-	few	TRBJ2-1	TRBV19
TGTGCCATCAGGACTAGCGGGGTCTACGAGCAGTACTTC	CAIRTSGVYEQYF	TRBD2	-	TRBJ2-7	TRBV10-3
TGTGCCAGCGCGGGGCGGACTAGGCGCGGGGAGCTGTTTTTT	CASAGRTRRGELFF	TRBD2	-	TRBJ2-2	TRBV28
TGCGCCAGCAGCGAGGGCAGCCGGAACACTGAAGCTTTCTTT	CASSEGSRNTEAFF	-	-	TRBJ1-1	TRBV5-1
TGTGCCAGCAGTGTAGCAGGGGCATCTGGGGCCAACGTCCTGACTTTC	CASSVAGASGANVLTF	-	few	TRBJ2-6	TRBV6-1
TGCAGCGTTGAAAACAGGGAACGGACTGAAGCTTTCTTT	CSVENRERTEAFF	-	-	TRBJ1-1	TRBV29-1
TGTGCCAGCAAAGAGCACCAGGGGTTTTCGAATACTGAAGCTTTCTTT	CASKEHQGFSNTEAFF	-	once	TRBJ1-1	TRBV2
TGTGCCAGCAGTTACTCGAAGGCGGGTGAGCAGTTCTTC	CASSYSKAGEQFF	-	-	TRBJ2-1	TRBV6-5
TGCGCCAGCAGTCCGGGACAGAGCAACACTGAAGCTTTCTTT	CASSPGQSNTEAFF	TRBD1	once	TRBJ1-1	TRBV5-1
TGTGCCTGGAGTACAGGGGTGCAGCCCCAGCATTTT	CAWSTGVQPQHF	TRBD1	-	TRBJ1-5	TRBV30
TGTGCCAGCAGCCGGAGGACAGATAACACTGAAGCTTTCTTT	CASSRRTDNTEAFF	-	-	TRBJ1-1	TRBV7-8
TGTGCCAGCAGCTCGGGACAGACCCAAGAGACCCAGTACTTC	CASSSGQTQETQYF	TRBD1	-	TRBJ2-5	TRBV5-6
TGTGCCAGCATCAATGGGCCGGGGGGACAGGGAGCTCGGCAGTTCTTC	CASINGPGGQGARQFF	TRBD1	-	TRBJ2-1	TRBV6-6
TGTGCCAGCTGCGAGGGGGTCCAGCCCCAGCATTTT	CASCEGVQPQHF	-	-	TRBJ1-5	TRBV28
TGTGCCGGCTCACAGGGAGATGCGCCCCAGCATTTT	CAGSQGDAPQHF	-	once	TRBJ1-5	TRBV30
TGTGCCAGCAGCTTACAGGCAGGGCCGGCCTATGGCTACACCTTC	CASSLQAGPAYGYTF	-	-	TRBJ1-2	TRBV7-2